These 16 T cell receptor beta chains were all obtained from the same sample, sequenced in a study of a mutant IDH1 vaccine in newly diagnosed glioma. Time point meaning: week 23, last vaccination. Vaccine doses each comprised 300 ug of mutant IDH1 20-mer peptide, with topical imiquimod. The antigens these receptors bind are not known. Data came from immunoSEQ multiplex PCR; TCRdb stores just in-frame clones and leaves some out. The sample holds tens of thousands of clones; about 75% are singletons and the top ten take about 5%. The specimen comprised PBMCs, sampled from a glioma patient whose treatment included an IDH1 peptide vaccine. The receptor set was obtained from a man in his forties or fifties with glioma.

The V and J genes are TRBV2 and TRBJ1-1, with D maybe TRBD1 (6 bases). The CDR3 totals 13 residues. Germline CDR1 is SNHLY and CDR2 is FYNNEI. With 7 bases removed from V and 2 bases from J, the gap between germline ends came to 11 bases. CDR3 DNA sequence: TGTGCCAGCAAGGGCAGGGGAAACACTGAAGCTTTCTTT. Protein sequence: CASKGRGNTEAFF.

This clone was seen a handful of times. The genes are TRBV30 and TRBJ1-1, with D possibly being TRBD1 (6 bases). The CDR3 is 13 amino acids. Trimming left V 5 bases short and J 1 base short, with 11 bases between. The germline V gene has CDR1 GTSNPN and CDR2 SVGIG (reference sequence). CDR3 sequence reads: CAWEKTGNTEAFF. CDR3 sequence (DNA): TGTGCCTGGGAAAAGACAGGGAACACTGAAGCTTTCTTT.

Here the CDR3 reads CASSSGTGITGELFF. As DNA, the CDR3 is TGTGCCAGTAGTTCTGGGACAGGGATCACCGGGGAGCTGTTTTTT. The V gene is TRBV19, the J gene TRBJ2-2, with 9 bases aligning to TRBD1. Germline CDR1 is LNHDA and CDR2 is SQIVND (reference sequence). V trimming: 5 bases; J trimming: 4 bases; junction bases outside the gene matches: 5. The CDR3 covers 15 residues.

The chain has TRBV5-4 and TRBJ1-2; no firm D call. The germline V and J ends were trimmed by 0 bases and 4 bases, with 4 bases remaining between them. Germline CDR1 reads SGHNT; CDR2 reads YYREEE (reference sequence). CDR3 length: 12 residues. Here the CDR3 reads CASSLVPYGYTF. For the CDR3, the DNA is TGTGCCAGCAGCTTGGTGCCCTATGGCTACACCTTC.

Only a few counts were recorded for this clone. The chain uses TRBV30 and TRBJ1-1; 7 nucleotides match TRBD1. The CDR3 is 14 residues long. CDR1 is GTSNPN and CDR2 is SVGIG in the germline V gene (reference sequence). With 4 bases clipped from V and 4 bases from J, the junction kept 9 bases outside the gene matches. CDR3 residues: CAWKNRGGSTEAFF. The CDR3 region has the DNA TGTGCCTGGAAAAACAGGGGCGGGAGCACTGAAGCTTTCTTT.

In nucleotides, the CDR3 is TGTGCCAGCAGTGTTGACGGAATAGGGGGTTACAATGAGCAGTTCTTC. Translation: CASSVDGIGGYNEQFF. V usage is TRBV9 and J usage is TRBJ2-1; D might be TRBD1 (6 bases). CDR3 length equals 16 residues. V shed 5 bases and J shed 4 bases, with 19 bases lying between them. Germline V gives CDR1 SGDLS, CDR2 YYNGEE.

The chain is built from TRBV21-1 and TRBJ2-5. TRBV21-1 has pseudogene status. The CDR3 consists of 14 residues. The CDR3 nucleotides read TGTGCCAGCAGCAGTGGATACGCCGAGGAGACCCAGTACTTC. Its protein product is CASSSGYAEETQYF.

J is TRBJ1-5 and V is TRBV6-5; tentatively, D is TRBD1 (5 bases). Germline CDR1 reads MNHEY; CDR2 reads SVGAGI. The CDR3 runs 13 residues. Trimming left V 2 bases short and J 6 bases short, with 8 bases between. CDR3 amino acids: CASSYGARQPQHF. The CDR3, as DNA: TGTGCCAGCAGTTACGGGGCCCGTCAGCCCCAGCATTTT.

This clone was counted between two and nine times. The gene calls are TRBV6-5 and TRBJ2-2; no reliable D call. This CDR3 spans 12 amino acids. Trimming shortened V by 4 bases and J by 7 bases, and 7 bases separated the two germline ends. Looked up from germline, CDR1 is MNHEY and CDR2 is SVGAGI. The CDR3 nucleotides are TGTGCCAGCAGTTTGGGAAGCGGGGAGCTGTTTTTT. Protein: CASSLGSGELFF.

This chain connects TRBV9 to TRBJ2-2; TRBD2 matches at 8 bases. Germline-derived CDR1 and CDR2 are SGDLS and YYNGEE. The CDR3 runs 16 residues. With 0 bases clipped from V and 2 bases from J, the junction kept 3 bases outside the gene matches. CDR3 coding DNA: TGTGCCAGCAGCGTAGCAGCGGGGGATAACACCGGGGAGCTGTTTTTT. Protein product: CASSVAAGDNTGELFF.

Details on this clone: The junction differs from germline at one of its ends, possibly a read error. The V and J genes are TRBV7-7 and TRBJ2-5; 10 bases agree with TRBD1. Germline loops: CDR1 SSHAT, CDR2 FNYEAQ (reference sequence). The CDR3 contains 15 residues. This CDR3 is CASSLRTGGQETQYF. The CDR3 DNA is TGTGCTAGCAGCCTAAGGACAGGGGGCCAAGAGACCCAGTACTTC.

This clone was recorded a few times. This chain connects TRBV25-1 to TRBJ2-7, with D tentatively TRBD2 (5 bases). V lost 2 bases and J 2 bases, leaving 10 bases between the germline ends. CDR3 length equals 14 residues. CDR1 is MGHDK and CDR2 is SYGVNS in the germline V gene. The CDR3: CASSEIGLPYEQYF. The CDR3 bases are TGTGCCAGCAGTGAAATCGGACTTCCCTACGAGCAGTACTTC.

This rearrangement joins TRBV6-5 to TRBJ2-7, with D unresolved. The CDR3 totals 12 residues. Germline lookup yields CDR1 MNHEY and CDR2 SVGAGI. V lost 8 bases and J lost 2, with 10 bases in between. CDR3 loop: CASARVPYEQYF. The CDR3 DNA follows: TGTGCCAGCGCCCGGGTTCCCTACGAGCAGTACTTC.

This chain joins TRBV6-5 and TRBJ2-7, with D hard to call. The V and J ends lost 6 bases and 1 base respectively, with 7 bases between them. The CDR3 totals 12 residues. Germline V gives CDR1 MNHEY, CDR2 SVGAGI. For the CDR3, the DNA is TGTGCCAGCAGCCGTTCGTCCTACGAGCAGTACTTC. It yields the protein CASSRSSYEQYF.

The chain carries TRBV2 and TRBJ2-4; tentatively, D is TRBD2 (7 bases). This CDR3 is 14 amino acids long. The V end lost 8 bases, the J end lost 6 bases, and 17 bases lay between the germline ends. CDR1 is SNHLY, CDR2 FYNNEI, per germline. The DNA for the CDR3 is TGTGCCAGCGCGAAGGGGGGGGTTTCAAACATTCAGTACTTC. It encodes CASAKGGVSNIQYF.

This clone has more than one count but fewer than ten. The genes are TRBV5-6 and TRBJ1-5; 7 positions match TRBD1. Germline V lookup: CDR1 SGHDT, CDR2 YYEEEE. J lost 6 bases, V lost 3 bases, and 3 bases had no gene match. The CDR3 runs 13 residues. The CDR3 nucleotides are TGTGCCAGCAGCTGGGGACAGACTCAGCCCCAGCATTTT. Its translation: CASSWGQTQPQHF.